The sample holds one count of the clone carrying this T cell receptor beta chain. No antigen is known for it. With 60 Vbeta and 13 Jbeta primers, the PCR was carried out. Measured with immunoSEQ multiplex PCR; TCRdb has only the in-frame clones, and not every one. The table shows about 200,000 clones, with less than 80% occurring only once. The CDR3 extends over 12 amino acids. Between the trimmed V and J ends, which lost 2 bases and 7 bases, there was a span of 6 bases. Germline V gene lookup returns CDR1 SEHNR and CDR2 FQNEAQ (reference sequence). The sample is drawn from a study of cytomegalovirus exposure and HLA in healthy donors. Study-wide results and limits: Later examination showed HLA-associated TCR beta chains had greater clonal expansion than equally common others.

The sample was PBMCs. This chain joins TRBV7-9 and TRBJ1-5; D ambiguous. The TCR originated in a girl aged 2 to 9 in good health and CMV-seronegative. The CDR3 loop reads CASSLNGQPQHF. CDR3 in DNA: TGTGCCAGCAGCTTAAACGGGCAGCCCCAGCATTTT.